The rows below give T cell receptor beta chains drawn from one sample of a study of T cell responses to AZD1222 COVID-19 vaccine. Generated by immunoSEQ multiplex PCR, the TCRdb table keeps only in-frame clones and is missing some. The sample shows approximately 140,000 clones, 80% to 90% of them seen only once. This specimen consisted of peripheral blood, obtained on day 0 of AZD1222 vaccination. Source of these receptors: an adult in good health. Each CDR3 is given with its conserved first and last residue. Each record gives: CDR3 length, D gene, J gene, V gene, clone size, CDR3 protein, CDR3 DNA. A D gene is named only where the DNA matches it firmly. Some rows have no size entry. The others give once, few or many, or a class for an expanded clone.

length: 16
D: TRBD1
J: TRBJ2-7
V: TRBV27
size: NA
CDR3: CASMRRGQGLPYEQYF
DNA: TGTGCCAGCATGAGGCGGGGACAGGGGCTACCCTACGAGCAGTACTTC

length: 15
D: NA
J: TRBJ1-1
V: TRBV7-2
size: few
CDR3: CASSHRAPPNTEAFF
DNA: TGTGCCAGCAGCCACCGGGCCCCTCCTAACACTGAAGCTTTCTTT

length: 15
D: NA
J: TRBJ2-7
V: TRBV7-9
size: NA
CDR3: CASSPPMTMPYEQYF
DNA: TGTGCCAGCAGCCCGCCGATGACCATGCCCTACGAGCAGTACTTC

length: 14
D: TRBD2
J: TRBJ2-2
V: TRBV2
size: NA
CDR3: CASSVLAGAGELFF
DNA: TGTGCCAGCAGTGTGTTAGCGGGTGCCGGGGAGCTGTTTTTT

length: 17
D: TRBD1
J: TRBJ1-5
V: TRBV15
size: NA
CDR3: CATSRDSGQASGQPQHF
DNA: TGTGCCACCAGCAGAGATTCGGGACAGGCTAGCGGTCAGCCCCAGCATTTT

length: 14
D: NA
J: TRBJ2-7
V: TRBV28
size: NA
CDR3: CASSLSRGSYEQYF
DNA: TGTGCCAGCAGTTTATCCAGGGGATCCTACGAGCAGTACTTC

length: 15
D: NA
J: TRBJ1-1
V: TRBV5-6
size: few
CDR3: CASSFLGWGNTEAFF
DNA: TGTGCCAGCAGCTTTTTAGGGTGGGGCAACACTGAAGCTTTCTTT

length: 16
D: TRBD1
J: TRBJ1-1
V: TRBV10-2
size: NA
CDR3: CASSESDRGRRDQAFF
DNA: TGCGCCAGCAGTGAATCTGACAGGGGCCGCCGCGATCAAGCTTTCTTT

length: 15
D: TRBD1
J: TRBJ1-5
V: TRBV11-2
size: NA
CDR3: CASSLGFGQGQPQHF
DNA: TGTGCCAGCAGCTTAGGTTTTGGACAGGGTCAGCCCCAGCATTTT

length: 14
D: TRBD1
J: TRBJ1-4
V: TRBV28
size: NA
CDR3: CASSGGTGGARLFF
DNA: TGTGCCAGCAGTGGGGGGACAGGGGGCGCGAGGCTGTTTTTT

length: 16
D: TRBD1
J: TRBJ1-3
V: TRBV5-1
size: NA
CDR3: CASSLAGTVSGNTIYF
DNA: TGCGCCAGCAGCTTGGCCGGGACAGTCTCTGGAAACACCATATATTTT

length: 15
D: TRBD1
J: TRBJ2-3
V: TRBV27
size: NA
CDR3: CASSFLGQGVDTQYF
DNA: TGTGCCAGCAGTTTCTTGGGACAGGGGGTAGATACGCAGTATTTT

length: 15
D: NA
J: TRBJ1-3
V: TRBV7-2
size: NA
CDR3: CASSLAGPIRNTIYF
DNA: TGTGCCAGCAGCTTAGCCGGCCCCATTAGAAACACCATATATTTT

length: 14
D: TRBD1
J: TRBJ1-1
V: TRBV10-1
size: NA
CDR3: CASSADRGYTEAFF
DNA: TGCGCCAGCAGTGCAGACAGGGGTTACACTGAAGCTTTCTTT

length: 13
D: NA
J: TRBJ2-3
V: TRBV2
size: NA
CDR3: CASTSAVGDTQYF
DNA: TGTGCCAGCACATCAGCGGTGGGCGATACGCAGTATTTT

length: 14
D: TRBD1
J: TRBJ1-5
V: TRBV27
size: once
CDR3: CASRGQGWIGPQHF
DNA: TGTGCCAGCAGGGGACAGGGATGGATTGGGCCCCAGCATTTT

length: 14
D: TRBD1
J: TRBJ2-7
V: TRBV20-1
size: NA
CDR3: CSASPGTDFYEQYF
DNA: TGCAGTGCTAGTCCCGGGACAGATTTCTACGAGCAGTACTTC

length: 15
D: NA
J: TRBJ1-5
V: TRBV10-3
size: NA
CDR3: CAISELQGAGQPQHF
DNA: TGTGCCATCAGTGAGTTACAGGGAGCGGGACAGCCCCAGCATTTT

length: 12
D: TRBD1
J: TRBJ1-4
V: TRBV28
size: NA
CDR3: CATSTGGEKLFF
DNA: TGTGCCACTTCGACAGGGGGCGAAAAACTGTTTTTT

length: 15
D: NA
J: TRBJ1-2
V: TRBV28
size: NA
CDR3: CASSSRGLPADGYTF
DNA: TGTGCCAGCAGTTCCCGGGGCCTCCCTGCCGATGGCTACACCTTC

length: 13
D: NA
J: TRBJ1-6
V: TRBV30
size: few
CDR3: CAWSEQDNSPLHF
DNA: TGTGCCTGGAGTGAACAGGATAATTCACCCCTCCACTTT

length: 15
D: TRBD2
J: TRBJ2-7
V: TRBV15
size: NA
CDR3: CATSRETSSLYEQYF
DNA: TGTGCCACCAGCAGAGAGACTAGCAGCTTATACGAGCAGTACTTC

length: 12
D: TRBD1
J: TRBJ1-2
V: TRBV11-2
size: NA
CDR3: CASSRTGYGYTF
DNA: TGTGCCAGCAGCCGGACAGGGTATGGCTACACCTTC